This TCR beta chain was captured by sequencing in a study of CD8+CD57+ T cells in acquired aplastic anemia. An expansion of CD8+CD57+ cells by flow cytometry had been shown in patients chosen for sequencing. The cohort consisted entirely of patients having severe acquired aplastic anemia. Unmatched junction bases numbered 4, after V lost 4 bases and J lost 7 bases. From germline, CDR1 is LNHDA and CDR2 SQIVND (reference sequence). This CDR3 has 14 amino acids. Genomic DNA acted as the template from which TCR beta VDJ combination and CDR3 sequence profiling were carried out. TCRdb processed the reads anew with MiXCR; each CDR3 protein has one entry. Among 150,000 to 200,000 distinct CDR3 sequences listed, 45% to 50% were seen once.

V is TRBV19 and J is TRBJ2-1; the match to TRBD1 covers 10 bases. This TCR derives from a human donor with aplastic anemia. The sequenced sample consisted of sorted CD4+, CD8+, or CD8+CD57+ T cells (not recorded which) from PBMCs. DNA for the CDR3: TGTGCCAGTAGTACCCTGGACAGGGGGAATGAGCAGTTCTTC. Translating it yields CASSTLDRGNEQFF.